The 25 T cell receptor beta chains below all came from one sample that was sequenced in a study of blood T cell repertoires in COVID-19. The assay was immunoSEQ multiplex PCR, and TCRdb's table has in-frame clones only and misses some. Of around 340,000 clones listed, around four fifths are singletons. The sample comprised peripheral blood. These receptors were taken from a man younger than 40 with active or convalescent COVID-19.

The V gene is TRBV5-5, the J gene TRBJ1-3, with 7 positions matching TRBD1. This CDR3 has 14 residues. Germline V CDR1 and CDR2: SGHKS, YYEKEE (reference sequence). Losses at the gene ends were 4 bases for V and 4 bases for J; bases not matched to a gene: 5. The CDR3 region is CASSKDRPGNTIYF. The DNA of the CDR3 is TGTGCCAGCAGCAAGGACAGGCCGGGAAACACCATATATTTT.

This clone was seen only once. The genes are TRBV9 and TRBJ1-1, with TRBD1 matching 10 bases. The length of the CDR3 is 17 residues. The germline CDR1 and CDR2 sequences are SGDLS and YYNGEE. The trim removed 4 bases at V and 3 bases at J, leaving 12 bases unmatched. This CDR3 is CASSPGGDRGSDTEAFF. For the CDR3, the DNA is TGTGCCAGCAGCCCGGGCGGGGACAGGGGATCGGACACTGAAGCTTTCTTT.

V and J are TRBV10-3 and TRBJ2-6; D may be TRBD1 (7 bases). The germline V gene has CDR1 ENHRY and CDR2 SYGVKD. This CDR3 region has 19 residues. The V end lost 0 bases, the J end lost 0 bases, and 15 bases lay between the germline ends. The CDR3 sequence is CAISESGGQSISGANVLTF. The DNA for the CDR3 is TGTGCCATCAGTGAGTCGGGGGGACAGTCGATCTCTGGGGCCAACGTCCTGACTTTC.

The chain is built from TRBV11-2 and TRBJ2-1; tentative D call: TRBD1 (6 bases). CDR1 is SGHAT, CDR2 FQNNGV, per germline. V lost 2 bases to trimming and J lost 16 bases, with 18 bases between them. This CDR3 has 13 residues. CDR3 amino acids: CASSLRGGMSPFF. Here the CDR3 DNA reads TGTGCCAGCAGCTTAAGAGGGGGAATGAGCCCCTTCTTC.

This clone has only one observation. The chain carries TRBV24-1 and TRBJ1-4; TRBD1 is a possible D gene (5 bases). The CDR3 extends over 15 amino acids. Germline V gene lookup returns CDR1 KGHDR and CDR2 SFDVKD. The V end was cut by 3 bases, the J end by 8 bases, with 15 bases between. The CDR3 bases are TGTGCCACCAGTGATCGCAGGGTTGGGGAAGAAAAACTGTTTTTT. Residues: CATSDRRVGEEKLFF.

The chain links TRBV30 to TRBJ2-7; no clear D. Germline CDR1 is GTSNPN and CDR2 is SVGIG (reference sequence). V was trimmed by 0 bases and J by 1 base, leaving 10 bases between them. CDR3 length: 14 residues. DNA for the CDR3: TGTGCCTGGAGTGTCCTAGGTGGATCCTACGAGCAGTACTTC. Translated: CAWSVLGGSYEQYF.

This clone has more than one count but fewer than ten. This sequence joins TRBV9 and TRBJ1-2; TRBD1 matches at 7 bases. The CDR3 is made up of 13 amino acids. From germline, CDR1 is SGDLS and CDR2 YYNGEE. V was clipped by 3 bases and J by 8 bases; unmatched bases: 7. CDR3 coding DNA: TGTGCCAGCAGCGGAGGGGGCACGATAGGCTACACCTTC. It translates to CASSGGGTIGYTF.

This chain uses TRBV9 with TRBJ2-3; TRBD2 aligns across 8 bases. CDR3 length: 17 amino acids. Per the germline V gene, CDR1 is SGDLS and CDR2 is YYNGEE. After removal of 0 bases from V and 1 base from J, the junction contained 7 bases not matched to a gene. The CDR3 is CASSVVPSGSGTDTQYF. CDR3 bases: TGTGCCAGCAGCGTAGTCCCCAGCGGGAGTGGCACAGATACGCAGTATTTT.

This chain connects TRBV6-6 to TRBJ2-7, with 8 bases identical to TRBD1. Germline CDR1 is MNHNY and CDR2 is SVGAGI (reference sequence). Trimming removed 7 bases from V and 3 bases from J; junction bases left unmatched: 11. The CDR3 consists of 15 residues. For the CDR3, the DNA is TGTGCCAGCACTAACCCGGGACAGGCGAACTACGAGCAGTACTTC. Translating gives CASTNPGQANYEQYF.

This sequence joins TRBV5-1 and TRBJ2-3, with D possibly matching TRBD1 (5 bases). The CDR3 has 15 amino acids. From germline, CDR1 is SGHRS and CDR2 YFSETQ. Trimming removed 0 bases from V and 3 bases from J, with 11 bases in between. The DNA of the CDR3 is TGCGCCAGCAGCTTGGAGATGCAGGGAACAGATACGCAGTATTTT. Its protein product is CASSLEMQGTDTQYF.

The chain employs TRBV28 and TRBJ2-2; TRBD2 might be the D (5 bases). CDR3 size: 14 residues. Germline CDR1 is MDHEN and CDR2 is SYDVKM. Trimming left V 1 base short and J 6 bases short, with 9 bases between. CDR3 in DNA: TGTGCCAGCAGTTTATACCGGGAAGCCGGGGAGCTGTTTTTT. Its protein product is CASSLYREAGELFF. Based on the CDR3 plus reference TRBV28 and TRBJ2-2, the full variable domain is DVKVTQSSRYLVKRTGEKVFLECVQDMDHENMFWYRQDPGLGLRLIYFSYDVKMKEKGDIPEGYSVSREKKERFSLILESASTNQTSMYLCASSLYREAGELFFGEGSRLTVL.

The chain has TRBV19 and TRBJ2-2, with 8 bases that match TRBD1. The germline CDR1 and CDR2 sequences are LNHDA and SQIVND (reference sequence). This CDR3 spans 14 amino acids. Losses at the gene ends were 4 bases for V and 7 bases for J; bases not matched to a gene: 5. The CDR3 nucleotides read TGTGCCAGTAGTAATCAGGGGGCCGTCGGGGAGCTGTTTTTT. Protein product: CASSNQGAVGELFF.

This clone was observed a single time. The chain combines TRBV28 with TRBJ1-2; TRBD1 agrees at 12 bases. The junction had 4 bases not matched to a gene; V was cut back by 3 bases and J by 8 bases. Per the germline V gene, CDR1 is MDHEN and CDR2 is SYDVKM. The CDR3 covers 14 residues. In nucleotides, the CDR3 is TGTGCCAGCAGTTTGGGGACAGGGGGCCGGGGCTACACCTTC. It specifies CASSLGTGGRGYTF.

In its sample, this clone was seen a few times. Compared with germline, one end of the junction differs, possibly owing to a read error. The rearrangement uses TRBV13 and TRBJ2-3; the match to TRBD1 covers 9 bases. The germline CDR1 and CDR2 sequences are PRHDT and FYEKMQ (reference sequence). The CDR3 length is 16 residues. The CDR3 sequence is CASSIGTGNNFDTQYF. DNA for the CDR3: TGTGCCAGCAGCATAGGGACAGGGAATAACTTTGATACGCAGTATTTT.

V gene TRBV5-1 combines with J gene TRBJ2-5; 10 bases fit TRBD2. The CDR3 runs 16 residues. CDR1 SGHRS and CDR2 YFSETQ come from the germline V gene. V lost 6 bases to trimming and J lost 6 bases; unmatched junction nucleotides: 14. Here the CDR3 DNA reads TGCGCCAGCACCATCCTTTTAGCGGGGGGCGAGAAGACCCAGTACTTC. Translated, it gives CASTILLAGGEKTQYF.

The chain has TRBV6-4 and TRBJ2-3, with 10 bases matching TRBD2. V lost 2 bases to trimming and J lost 4 bases; unmatched junction nucleotides: 12. The CDR3 has 18 amino acids. Germline loops: CDR1 MRHNA, CDR2 SNTAGT. CDR3 region: CASSDRPPSGSFADTQYF. The DNA for the CDR3 is TGTGCCAGCAGTGACCGCCCACCTAGCGGGAGTTTTGCAGATACGCAGTATTTT.

V is TRBV9 and J is TRBJ1-3, with 7 bases fitting TRBD1. V dropped 3 bases and J dropped 0; count of bases not matched to a gene: 3. The CDR3 length is 15 residues. Germline-derived CDR1 and CDR2 are SGDLS and YYNGEE. The CDR3 nucleotides are TGTGCCAGCAGCGAGACAGGGAGCTCTGGAAACACCATATATTTT. Translated: CASSETGSSGNTIYF.

The chain has TRBV7-2 and TRBJ1-6; TRBD1 matches at 8 bases. J lost 10 bases, V lost 5 bases, and 13 bases had no gene match. CDR3 size: 16 residues. Germline CDR1 and CDR2: SGHTA and FQGNSA. The CDR3 sequence is CASSPQPDRGGSPLHF. The CDR3 nucleotides are TGTGCCAGCAGCCCCCAGCCCGACAGGGGAGGCTCACCCCTCCACTTT. The whole variable domain, filled in from reference TRBV7-2 and TRBJ1-6, reads GAGVSQSPSNKVTEKGKDVELRCDPISGHTALYWYRQSLGQGLEFLIYFQGNSAPDKSGLPSDRFSAERTGGSVSTLTIQRTQQEDSAVYLCASSPQPDRGGSPLHFGNGTRLTVT.

J is TRBJ2-1 and V is TRBV9; D perhaps matches TRBD1 (6 bases). Per the germline V gene, CDR1 is SGDLS and CDR2 is YYNGEE. This CDR3 is 16 amino acids long. V lost 4 bases and J lost 7, with 21 bases in between. The DNA for the CDR3 is TGTGCCAGCAGCATATTTTCAGGGACATCGAGAAATGAGCAGTTCTTC. This sequence encodes CASSIFSGTSRNEQFF. Together with reference TRBV9 and TRBJ2-1, the CDR3 gives the full variable domain: DSGVTQTPKHLITATGQRVTLRCSPRSGDLSVYWYQQSLDQGLQFLIQYYNGEERAKGNILERFSAQQFPDLHSELNLSSLELGDSALYFCASSIFSGTSRNEQFFGPGTRLTVL.

This clone was seen a few times. The CDR3 region has the DNA TGCGCCAGCAGCTTGGATCTCGCCGGCGGGGAGCAGTACTTC. Encoded protein: CASSLDLAGGEQYF. The chain employs TRBV5-1 and TRBJ2-7, with D possibly matching TRBD2 (5 bases). The CDR3 length is 14 residues. CDR1 and CDR2 (germline): SGHRS, YFSETQ. V lost 0 bases and J 7 bases, leaving 14 bases between the germline ends.

The chain couples TRBV9 to TRBJ2-7; 8 nucleotides match TRBD1. This CDR3 region has 15 residues. The V gene end was trimmed by 2 bases and the J gene end by 4 bases; junction bases not matched to a gene: 8. Per the germline V gene, CDR1 is SGDLS and CDR2 is YYNGEE. The CDR3 protein is CASSVGTGGDYEQYF. In nucleotides, the CDR3 is TGTGCCAGCAGCGTTGGGACAGGAGGAGATTACGAGCAGTACTTC.

The CDR3 sequence: CASSPGGASTAASYEQYF. In DNA form, the CDR3 reads TGTGCCAGCAGCCCGGGAGGAGCGTCAACTGCGGCGTCCTACGAGCAGTACTTC. The chain recombines TRBV11-3 with TRBJ2-7, with 7 bases lining up with TRBD2. This CDR3 comprises 18 residues. Germline V CDR1 and CDR2: SGHNT, YENEEA. Trimming cost V 5 bases and J 1 base; bases outside gene matches: 17.

The V and J genes are TRBV15 and TRBJ2-7; no reliable D call. The V and J ends lost 0 bases and 2 bases respectively, with 5 bases between them. This CDR3 spans 13 amino acids. Germline CDR1 and CDR2: LNHNV and YYDKDF (reference sequence). The CDR3 loop is CATSRDIAYEQYF. In DNA, the CDR3 is TGTGCCACCAGCAGAGATATAGCCTACGAGCAGTACTTC.

The chain links TRBV27 to TRBJ1-1; 9 bases are shared with TRBD1. The V gene end was trimmed by 10 bases and the J gene end by 5 bases; junction bases not matched to a gene: 17. The CDR3 has 16 residues. Germline assignment: CDR1 MNHEY and CDR2 SMNVEV (reference sequence). The CDR3 protein is CATTRPGQGLGTEAFF. DNA for the CDR3: TGTGCCACCACACGACCGGGACAGGGCCTGGGGACTGAAGCTTTCTTT.

The chain has TRBV9 and TRBJ1-1; 8 bases are shared with TRBD1. From germline, CDR1 is SGDLS and CDR2 YYNGEE. V lost 0 bases to trimming and J lost 4 bases; unmatched junction nucleotides: 11. The CDR3 sequence is 17 residues long. CDR3 DNA sequence: TGTGCCAGCAGCGTAGAGGGGCAGGGGGCGCATAGCACTGAAGCTTTCTTT. Protein product: CASSVEGQGAHSTEAFF.